The subject of this entry is one TCR beta chain. Sequence at one end of the junction differs from germline and may be a read error. This CDR3 contains 14 residues. The germline CDR1 and CDR2 sequences are SGHRS and YFSETQ. The repertoire was sequenced with immunoSEQ multiplex PCR; TCRdb's copy has only in-frame clones and lacks some. The table records about 490,000 clones, 70% to 80% of them present only once. In unsorted samples, genomic DNA was obtained using 80 million to 90 million PBMCs. The sample comes from a study of shared clonotypes between healthy human individuals. The chain recombines TRBV5-1 with TRBJ1-4; TRBD1 matches 8 bases. The sequenced material came from PBMCs. The receptor was isolated from a middle-aged woman in good health. Some clones in this sample may be carry-over from other donors' samples. The CDR3 nucleotides are TGCGCCAGCAGCCCCCAAGGACAGGGTGAGCCACTGGTTTTT. Protein product: CASSPQGQGEPLVF.